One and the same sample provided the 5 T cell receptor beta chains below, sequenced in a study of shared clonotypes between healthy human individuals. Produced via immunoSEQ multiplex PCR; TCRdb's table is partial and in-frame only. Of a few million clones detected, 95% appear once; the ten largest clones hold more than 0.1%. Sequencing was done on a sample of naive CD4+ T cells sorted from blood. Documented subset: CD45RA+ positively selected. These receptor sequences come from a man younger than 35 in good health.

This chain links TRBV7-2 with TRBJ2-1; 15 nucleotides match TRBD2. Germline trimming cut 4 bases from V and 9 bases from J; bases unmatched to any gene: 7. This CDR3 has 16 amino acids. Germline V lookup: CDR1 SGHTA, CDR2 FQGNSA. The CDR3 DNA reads TGTGCCAGCAGCTCTGGGACTAGCGGGGGGTGGACTGAGCAGTTCTTC. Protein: CASSSGTSGGWTEQFF.

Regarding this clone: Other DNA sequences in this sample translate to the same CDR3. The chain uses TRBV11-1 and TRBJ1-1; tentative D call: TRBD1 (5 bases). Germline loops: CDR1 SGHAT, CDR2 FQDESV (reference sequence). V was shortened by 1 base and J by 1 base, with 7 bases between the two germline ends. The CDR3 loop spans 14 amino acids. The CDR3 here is CASSLGTGNTEAFF. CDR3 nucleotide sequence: TGTGCCAGCAGCTTAGGAACAGGGAACACTGAAGCTTTCTTT.

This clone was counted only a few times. As DNA, the CDR3 is TGCGCCAGCAGCTTGGCCCTGTACCAAGAGACCCAGTACTTC. Protein: CASSLALYQETQYF. The chain has TRBV5-1 and TRBJ2-5; D call uncertain. Germline CDR1 SGHRS, CDR2 YFSETQ. The CDR3 is 14 amino acids. Trimming removed 0 bases from V and 0 bases from J, with 6 bases in between.

CDR3 sequence (DNA): TGTGCCAGCAGTCCCACAGGGTCCGGAAACACCATATATTTT. It yields the protein CASSPTGSGNTIYF. This chain uses TRBV6-7 with TRBJ1-3, with D maybe TRBD1 (6 bases). TRBV6-7 is treated as an ORF (open reading frame) with a function not yet certain. The CDR3 is 14 residues long. V lost 5 bases, J lost 4 bases, and 12 bases lay in between.

This CDR3 is CASSYSGTAAAEAFF. The CDR3, as DNA: TGTGCCAGCAGTTACTCAGGAACCGCGGCCGCTGAAGCTTTCTTT. V and J are TRBV6-6 and TRBJ1-1, with unresolved D. Trimming took off 0 bases at V and 6 bases at J, with 14 bases between the two ends. The CDR3 spans 15 residues. The germline CDR1 and CDR2 sequences are MNHNY and SVGAGI (reference sequence).